The 21 T cell receptor beta chains reported below all come from one sample, sequenced in a study of blood T cell repertoires in COVID-19. Profiling relied on immunoSEQ multiplex PCR, and the TCRdb table lists in-frame clones only, not all of them. The profile shows some 90,000 clones, about 80% of them singletons. Material: peripheral blood. All receptors derive from a human donor in a cohort sampled during active COVID-19.

This chain uses TRBV3-1 (or the pseudogene TRBV3-2) with TRBJ1-4; D not resolved. Trimming took off 3 bases at V and 7 bases at J, with 6 bases between the two ends. CDR1 is LGHDT and CDR2 is YNNKEL in the germline V gene (reference sequence). The CDR3 contains 12 residues. Written as DNA, the CDR3 is TGTGCCAGCAGCCACCGTCTTGAAAAACTGTTTTTT. Translation: CASSHRLEKLFF.

This chain links TRBV6-6 with TRBJ1-3; D gene uncertain. The V end lost 2 bases, the J end lost 3 bases, and 5 bases lay between the germline ends. The germline V gene has CDR1 MNHNY and CDR2 SVGAGI (reference sequence). The CDR3 has 13 residues. The CDR3, as DNA: TGTGCCAGCAGTTACGTTCGTGGAAACACCATATATTTT. It encodes CASSYVRGNTIYF.

CDR3 residues: CACQPGGQLNTGELFF. The CDR3 coding sequence is TGCGCCTGTCAACCAGGGGGACAGCTTAACACCGGGGAGCTGTTTTTT. This rearrangement joins TRBV5-1 to TRBJ2-2; 7 bases align to TRBD1. Germline V gene sequence: CDR1 SGHRS, CDR2 YFSETQ. The CDR3 loop spans 16 amino acids. J gave up 2 bases and V 10 bases, and 14 bases lay outside the gene matches.

This sequence joins TRBV6-1 and TRBJ1-3; unclear D gene. V was pared by 1 base and J by 3 bases, with 4 bases between. CDR1 is MNHNS, CDR2 SASEGT, per germline. The CDR3 is made up of 13 amino acids. CDR3 amino acids: CASSEGYGNTIYF. For the CDR3, the DNA is TGTGCCAGCAGTGAAGGTTATGGAAACACCATATATTTT.

This clone was detected only once. The gene calls are TRBV5-1 and TRBJ1-3; D is possibly TRBD1 (5 bases). Trimming cost V 2 bases and J 2 bases, with 17 bases left between them. CDR1 SGHRS and CDR2 YFSETQ come from the germline V gene. This CDR3 has 17 amino acids. CDR3 coding DNA: TGCGCCAGCAGCTTTTTCGACAGTCAATTGGCTGGAAACACCATATATTTT. This encodes CASSFFDSQLAGNTIYF.

Only a few counts were recorded for this clone. J is TRBJ1-1 and V is TRBV3-1 (or the pseudogene TRBV3-2), with a possible D match to TRBD1 (5 bases). The CDR3 length is 13 residues. The germline gives CDR1 LGHDT, CDR2 YNNKEL (reference sequence). Trimming stripped 1 base from V and 4 bases from J, with 7 bases between. CDR3 sequence (DNA): TGTGCCAGCAGCCAAGGAAGGGGCACTGAAGCTTTCTTT. Translating it yields CASSQGRGTEAFF.

Many counts were recorded for this clone. CDR3 DNA sequence: TGTGCCAGCAGCTTAGTCCGCAGCGATGGCTACACCTTC. It codes for CASSLVRSDGYTF. V is TRBV11-2 and J is TRBJ1-2; D not certain. The CDR3 is made up of 13 amino acids. Trimming shortened V by 1 base and J by 6 bases, and 9 bases separated the two germline ends. The germline CDR1 and CDR2 sequences are SGHAT and FQNNGV.

In this sample, this clone turned up once. J is TRBJ1-2 and V is TRBV25-1, with a weak D call TRBD1 (6 bases). The CDR3 consists of 16 residues. V dropped 3 bases and J dropped 4 bases, with 18 bases sitting between them. Germline V gene lookup returns CDR1 MGHDK and CDR2 SYGVNS. The CDR3 is CASSDGGGGDRYGYTF. The CDR3 nucleotides are TGTGCCAGCAGTGATGGGGGGGGCGGGGATCGCTATGGCTACACCTTC.

The chain combines TRBV18 with TRBJ1-1; possible D gene TRBD1, 6 bases. This CDR3 contains 15 residues. Germline values: CDR1 KGHSH, CDR2 LQKENI. Trimming stripped 3 bases from V and 6 bases from J, with 17 bases between. The CDR3 nucleotides are TGTGCCAGCTCACCGAGGGGGGGGGCCAGCCCTGAAGCTTTCTTT. This encodes CASSPRGGASPEAFF.

V usage is TRBV29-1 and J usage is TRBJ1-4; possibly TRBD1 for D (6 bases). V was cut by 3 bases and J by 8 bases, with 7 bases left in between. Germline V gene lookup returns CDR1 SQVTM and CDR2 ANQGSEA. The CDR3 loop spans 11 amino acids. The CDR3 is CSVDRGEKLFF. The CDR3 nucleotides read TGCAGCGTTGACAGGGGAGAAAAACTGTTTTTT.

This sequence joins TRBV30 and TRBJ2-7, with a possible D match to TRBD2 (5 bases). Germline values: CDR1 GTSNPN, CDR2 SVGIG (reference sequence). This CDR3 comprises 13 residues. V dropped 3 bases and J dropped 2 bases, with 11 bases sitting between them. As DNA, the CDR3 is TGTGCCTGGAGGAGAGGGTACCCCTACGAGCAGTACTTC. Translation: CAWRRGYPYEQYF. Supplemented by reference TRBV30 and TRBJ2-7, the full variable domain reads SQTIHQWPATLVQPVGSPLSLECTVEGTSNPNLYWYRQAAGRGLQLLFYSVGIGQISSEVPQNLSASRPQDRQFILSSKKLLLSDSGFYLCAWRRGYPYEQYFGPGTRLTVT.

V is TRBV18 and J is TRBJ2-3; D uncertain. The CDR3 covers 14 residues. Per the germline V gene, CDR1 is KGHSH and CDR2 is LQKENI. Deletions cut 0 bases from V and 9 bases from J, with 13 bases between. The CDR3, as DNA: TGTGCCAGCTCACCACCTTTTAGTGACTCAACGCAGTATTTT. As protein: CASSPPFSDSTQYF.

V and J are TRBV7-8 and TRBJ2-1; 7 bases fit TRBD2. Germline-derived CDR1 and CDR2 are SGHVS and FQNEAQ. The CDR3 loop spans 16 amino acids. The trim removed 1 base at V and 4 bases at J, leaving 7 bases unmatched. The CDR3 loop reads CASSLGVGGGYNEQFF. CDR3 coding DNA: TGTGCCAGCAGCTTAGGAGTTGGCGGGGGATACAATGAGCAGTTCTTC.

The chain joins TRBV7-9 to TRBJ2-5, with 11 positions matching TRBD1. The CDR3 is made up of 16 amino acids. Trimming took 5 bases from V and 5 from J; bases not matched to a gene: 10. CDR1 is SEHNR and CDR2 is FQNEAQ in the germline V gene (reference sequence). CDR3 loop: CASSGWDRGSGETQYF. Here the CDR3 DNA reads TGTGCCAGCAGCGGTTGGGACAGGGGGTCGGGGGAGACCCAGTACTTC. The variable domain in full, completed from reference TRBV7-9 and TRBJ2-5, reads DTGVSQNPRHKITKRGQNVTFRCDPISEHNRLYWYRQTLGQGPEFLTYFQNEAQLEKSRLLSDRFSAERPKGSFSTLEIQRTEQGDSAMYLCASSGWDRGSGETQYFGPGTRLLVL.

The rearrangement joins TRBV5-1 to TRBJ2-6; weak D call: TRBD1 (6 bases). V was clipped by 2 bases and J by 1 base, with 7 bases between them. The germline V gene has CDR1 SGHRS and CDR2 YFSETQ. This CDR3 comprises 15 residues. Here the CDR3 DNA reads TGCGCCAGCAGCTTTACAGGGTCTGGGGCCAACGTCCTGACTTTC. Translated, it gives CASSFTGSGANVLTF.

The chain is built from TRBV11-2 and TRBJ1-5; the D is unclear. The V gene lost 5 bases and the J gene lost 1 base, with 9 bases spanning the gap. There are 14 residues in the CDR3. CDR1 is SGHAT, CDR2 FQNNGV, per germline. The CDR3 DNA is TGTGCCAGCAGCCGGGCGGGGAGCAATCAGCCCCAGCATTTT. It is translated as CASSRAGSNQPQHF. Together with reference TRBV11-2 and TRBJ1-5, the CDR3 gives the full variable domain: EAGVAQSPRYKIIEKRQSVAFWCNPISGHATLYWYQQILGQGPKLLIQFQNNGVVDDSQLPKDRFSAERLKGVDSTLKIQPAKLEDSAVYLCASSRAGSNQPQHFGDGTRLSIL.

V and J are TRBV19 and TRBJ2-7; D uncertain. The length of the CDR3 is 14 residues. Germline V gene sequence: CDR1 LNHDA, CDR2 SQIVND (reference sequence). V gave up 6 bases and J gave up 1 base, with 13 bases separating them. The CDR3, as DNA: TGTGCCAGTAGCCCCTCTTTCTCGTCCTACGAGCAGTACTTC. Translating it yields CASSPSFSSYEQYF.

The chain links TRBV6-5 to TRBJ2-7, with 10 bases aligning to TRBD1. CDR3 length: 14 residues. Germline V gene lookup returns CDR1 MNHEY and CDR2 SVGAGI. J was trimmed by 3 bases and V by 7 bases; bases with no gene match: 6. The CDR3 loop is CASNPGQGIYEQYF. The CDR3 DNA reads TGTGCCAGCAACCCGGGACAGGGGATCTACGAGCAGTACTTC.

This rearrangement joins TRBV6-2 or TRBV6-3 to TRBJ2-6, with 9 bases fitting TRBD1. V dropped 6 bases and J dropped 4; count of bases not matched to a gene: 4. The CDR3 sequence is 15 residues long. Germline V gene data show CDR1 as MNHEY and CDR2 as SVGEGT. The CDR3 region has the DNA TGTGCCAGCAGCCGGACAGGGGCCGGGGCCAACGTCCTGACTTTC. Translated, it gives CASSRTGAGANVLTF.

The chain couples TRBV28 to TRBJ2-2, with 7 bases identical to TRBD1. Trimming at V came to 6 bases and at J to 4 bases, leaving 17 bases not matched to a gene. The germline V gene encodes CDR1 MDHEN and CDR2 SYDVKM. The CDR3 sequence is 18 residues long. This CDR3 is CASSKLGGDSGITGELFF. In nucleotides, the CDR3 is TGTGCCAGCAGCAAGCTAGGGGGCGATTCGGGAATCACCGGGGAGCTGTTTTTT.

J is TRBJ1-6 and V is TRBV5-6, with a weak D call TRBD1 (6 bases). Germline V gene data show CDR1 as SGHDT and CDR2 as YYEEEE. V was shortened by 2 bases and J by 10 bases, with 13 bases between the two germline ends. The CDR3 is 14 amino acids. CDR3 amino acids: CASSLARGSSPLHF. DNA of the CDR3: TGTGCCAGCAGCTTAGCCAGGGGCTCATCACCCCTCCACTTT.